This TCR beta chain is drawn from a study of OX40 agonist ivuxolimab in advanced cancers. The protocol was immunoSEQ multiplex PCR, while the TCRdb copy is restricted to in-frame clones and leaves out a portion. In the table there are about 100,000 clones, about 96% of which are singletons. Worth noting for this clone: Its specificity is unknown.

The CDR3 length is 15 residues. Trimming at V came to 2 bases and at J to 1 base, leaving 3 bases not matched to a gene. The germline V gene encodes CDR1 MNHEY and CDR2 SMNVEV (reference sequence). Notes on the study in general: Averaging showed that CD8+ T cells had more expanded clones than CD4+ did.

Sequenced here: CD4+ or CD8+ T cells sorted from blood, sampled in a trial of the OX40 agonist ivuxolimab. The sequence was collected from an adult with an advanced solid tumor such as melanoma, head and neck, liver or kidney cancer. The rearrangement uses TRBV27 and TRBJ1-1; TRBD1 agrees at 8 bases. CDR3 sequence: CASSLGGTGNTEAFF. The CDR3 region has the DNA TGTGCCAGCAGTTTAGGAGGGACAGGGAACACTGAAGCTTTCTTT.